These 25 T cell receptor beta chains originate from one sample sequenced in a study of T cells after yellow fever vaccination. TCRdb fed the 5' RACE reads into MiXCR, producing one record per CDR3 protein. This sample has tens of thousands of distinct CDR3 sequences, with around 6.2% found just once. Sample: CD4+ T cells sorted from PBMCs, taken roughly 14 days after the first yellow fever vaccination. The receptors shown here come from a man younger than 30 who received the YFV17D yellow fever vaccine.

This clonotype came up many times. V gene TRBV20-1 combines with J gene TRBJ2-3; D not certain. This CDR3 is 14 amino acids long. Germline V CDR1 and CDR2: DFQATT, SNEGSKA (reference sequence). Trimming took off 1 base at V and 2 bases at J, with 10 bases between the two ends. The CDR3 protein is CSARGRTYTDTQYF. In nucleotides, the CDR3 is TGCAGTGCTAGAGGAAGGACGTACACAGATACGCAGTATTTT.

This clonotype was observed many times. J is TRBJ2-4 and V is TRBV6-5, with no clear D. CDR3 length: 18 amino acids. Looked up from germline, CDR1 is MNHEY and CDR2 is SVGAGI. V shed 0 bases and J shed 0 bases, with 15 bases lying between them. CDR3 amino acids: CASSYSRIGFLAKNIQYF. DNA of the CDR3: TGTGCCAGCAGTTACTCGAGGATCGGGTTCCTAGCCAAAAACATTCAGTACTTC.

This clonotype was recorded at least ten times. The chain uses TRBV7-9 and TRBJ2-3, with D perhaps being TRBD1 or TRBD2 (6 bases each). The CDR3 spans 15 residues. Per the germline V gene, CDR1 is SEHNR and CDR2 is FQNEAQ (reference sequence). The V end was cut by 1 base, the J end by 6 bases, with 14 bases between. This CDR3 reads CASSLGGAIGDTQYF. The CDR3 bases are TGTGCCAGCAGCTTAGGGGGGGCAATAGGGGATACGCAGTATTTT.

This clonotype was observed at least ten times. The gene calls are TRBV20-1 and TRBJ2-7, with D unclear. CDR3 length equals 10 residues. Looked up from germline, CDR1 is DFQATT and CDR2 is SNEGSKA (reference sequence). CDR3: CSPLGNEQYF. The CDR3 DNA follows: TGCAGCCCCCTTGGGAACGAGCAGTACTTC.

In its sample, this clonotype was seen many times. The chain couples TRBV4-1 to TRBJ1-5, with a possible D match to TRBD1 (6 bases). V was cut by 4 bases and J by 0 bases, with 13 bases left in between. This CDR3 is built from 16 residues. The germline V gene encodes CDR1 MGHRA and CDR2 YSYEKL. CDR3 in DNA: TGCGCCAGCAGCCCTTCTGGGGGCATTAGCAATCAGCCCCAGCATTTT. Protein: CASSPSGGISNQPQHF.

This clonotype has at least ten counts. The chain joins TRBV7-3 to TRBJ2-5; D might be TRBD1 or TRBD2, each matching 5 bases. V was cut by 5 bases and J by 2 bases, with 12 bases left in between. Germline lookup yields CDR1 SGHTA and CDR2 FQGTGA. The CDR3 contains 14 residues. The chain's CDR3 is CASSPGRVQETQYF. CDR3 nucleotides: TGTGCCAGCAGCCCGGGGCGGGTTCAAGAGACCCAGTACTTC.

The table lists this clonotype with a few counts. V and J are TRBV12-3 or TRBV12-4 and TRBJ2-5, with D perhaps matching TRBD2 (7 bases). V was clipped by 2 bases and J by 7 bases, with 20 bases between them. This CDR3 is built from 16 residues. The CDR3 nucleotides are TGTGCCAGCAGTTTATGGGGGGGGGGCCGGGGAGGGACCCAGTACTTC. Translation gives CASSLWGGGRGGTQYF.

This clonotype was recorded at least ten times. The chain uses TRBV5-5 and TRBJ1-5; the match to TRBD1 covers 7 bases. V gave up 3 bases and J gave up 2 bases; unmatched junction bases: 2. The CDR3 loop spans 14 amino acids. Germline CDR1 reads SGHKS; CDR2 reads YYEKEE (reference sequence). The CDR3 coding sequence is TGTGCCAGCAGCTCCGGGACAGGCAATCAGCCCCAGCATTTT. As protein: CASSSGTGNQPQHF.

This clonotype was recorded at least ten times. The V call is TRBV4-3, the J call TRBJ2-5, with D tentatively TRBD1 (5 bases). There are 15 residues in the CDR3. The V and J ends lost 0 bases and 2 bases respectively, with 10 bases between them. CDR1 LGHNA and CDR2 YSLEER come from the germline V gene. CDR3 in DNA: TGCGCCAGCAGCCAAGATTTGACAGTACAAGAGACCCAGTACTTC. Amino acid sequence: CASSQDLTVQETQYF.

This clonotype was detected many times. The chain recombines TRBV24-1 with TRBJ1-5; 12 bases match TRBD1. This CDR3 contains 17 residues. V lost 8 bases, J lost 5 bases, and 12 bases stayed unmatched. Looked up from germline, CDR1 is KGHDR and CDR2 is SFDVKD. In DNA form, the CDR3 reads TGTGCCACCAAATGGGACAGGGGGCAATCTGGTGATCAGCCCCAGCATTTT. Its protein is CATKWDRGQSGDQPQHF.

In this sample, this clonotype turned up many times. The CDR3 reads CASSQDYHTGELFF. The DNA of the CDR3 is TGTGCCAGCTCACAGGACTATCACACCGGGGAGCTGTTTTTT. The rearrangement joins TRBV18 to TRBJ2-2, with D possibly TRBD2 on 6 matching bases. This CDR3 region has 14 residues. The V gene's germline CDR1 is KGHSH and CDR2 LQKENI. V was cut by 4 bases and J by 3 bases, with 9 bases left in between.

This clonotype appeared many times. In nucleotides, the CDR3 is TGTGCCAGCAGATACCAAGGTCAAGAGACCCAGTACTTC. Translated, it gives CASRYQGQETQYF. The V and J genes are TRBV7-8 and TRBJ2-5; D unclear. The CDR3 consists of 13 residues. V lost 6 bases and J 2 bases, leaving 10 bases between the germline ends. Germline V gene sequence: CDR1 SGHVS, CDR2 FQNEAQ.

In the case of this clonotype: The germline gene is not matched at one end of the junction; a read error may be the cause. V and J are TRBV5-4 and TRBJ1-4; D is undetermined. This CDR3 has 13 amino acids. CDR1 and CDR2 (germline): SGHNT, YYREEE (reference sequence). The CDR3 is CASRVATNETLFF. For the CDR3, the DNA is TGTGCCAGCCGCGTAGCAACTAATGAAACACTGTTTTTT.

This clonotype was detected many times. V is TRBV18 and J is TRBJ2-5; weak D call: TRBD1 (5 bases). V lost 2 bases, J lost 5 bases, and 12 bases lay in between. The length of the CDR3 is 14 residues. Looked up from germline, CDR1 is KGHSH and CDR2 is LQKENI. The CDR3: CASSPAAGRETQYF. The CDR3 DNA follows: TGTGCCAGCTCACCAGCTGCAGGGCGCGAGACCCAGTACTTC.

This clonotype has at least ten counts. The CDR3 sequence: CASSLQVTNEKLFF. In DNA form, the CDR3 reads TGCGCCAGCAGCTTACAGGTGACTAATGAAAAACTGTTTTTT. J is TRBJ1-4 and V is TRBV5-1, with a possible D match to TRBD1 (5 bases). Per the germline V gene, CDR1 is SGHRS and CDR2 is YFSETQ. The ends were cut back, 2 bases at V and 2 bases at J, with 7 bases in the middle. The CDR3 length is 14 residues. Variable domain in full (rest from reference TRBV5-1 and TRBJ1-4): KAGVTQTPRYLIKTRGQQVTLSCSPISGHRSVSWYQQTPGQGLQFLFEYFSETQRNKGNFPGRFSGRQFSNSRSEMNVSTLELGDSALYLCASSLQVTNEKLFFGSGTQLSVL.

This clonotype has at least ten counts. V is TRBV7-2 and J is TRBJ2-7, with 8 bases identical to TRBD2. This CDR3 spans 15 amino acids. The germline gives CDR1 SGHTA, CDR2 FQGNSA. V dropped 4 bases and J dropped 0; count of bases not matched to a gene: 5. Here the CDR3 DNA reads TGTGCCAGCAGCTCCCGCGGGGGGCACTCCTACGAGCAGTACGTC. Translated, it gives CASSSRGGHSYEQYV.

Ten or more counts support this clonotype. J is TRBJ1-2 and V is TRBV5-1; tentative D call: TRBD1 (5 bases). The CDR3 totals 14 residues. In germline, CDR1 is SGHRS, CDR2 YFSETQ. The V and J ends lost 0 bases and 4 bases respectively, with 10 bases between them. In DNA, the CDR3 is TGCGCCAGCAGCTTGGAGGGGCTGATCTATGGCTACACCTTC. This gives the protein CASSLEGLIYGYTF.

This clonotype was seen ten or more times. The chain uses TRBV4-1 and TRBJ1-2, with a weak D call TRBD1 (5 bases). CDR1 MGHRA and CDR2 YSYEKL come from the germline V gene. The CDR3 totals 17 residues. Trimming left V 1 base short and J 5 bases short, with 20 bases between. The CDR3 is CASSQVPAGGGSYGYTF. CDR3 nucleotide sequence: TGCGCCAGCAGCCAAGTCCCAGCGGGGGGTGGTAGTTATGGCTACACCTTC.

This clonotype was detected ten times or more. This CDR3 is CSGQGIGDTQYF. As DNA, the CDR3 is TGCAGTGGACAGGGGATTGGAGATACGCAGTATTTT. The V call is TRBV20-1, the J call TRBJ2-3, with 8 bases aligning to TRBD1. CDR3 length: 12 amino acids. The J segment lost 5 bases and the V segment lost 7 bases, leaving 5 bases of the junction unmatched. CDR1 is DFQATT, CDR2 SNEGSKA, per germline (reference sequence).

By its share, this clonotype is medium-sized. V is TRBV6-2 or TRBV6-3 and J is TRBJ2-7; D gene uncertain. Germline lookup yields CDR1 MNHEY and CDR2 SVGEGT. The V end lost 6 bases, the J end lost 4 bases, and 10 bases lay between the germline ends. The CDR3 sequence is 12 residues long. The CDR3 coding sequence is TGTGCCAGCAGCAGAGCGAGTTACGAGCAGTACGTC. Amino acids: CASSRASYEQYV.

CDR3 nucleotide sequence: TGTGCCAGCAGCGGACTAGGCTACACCTTC. Its protein product is CASSGLGYTF. The chain recombines TRBV4-2 with TRBJ1-2; D is undetermined. The germline gives CDR1 LGHNA, CDR2 YNFKEQ. Trimming took 5 bases from V and 8 from J, leaving 6 bases between them. The CDR3 contains 10 residues.

In DNA, the CDR3 is TGCAGTGCCCTCGAGGTTTTAGACGGGACCCTGATGCCCCAGCATTTT. Its translation is CSALEVLDGTLMPQHF. The V call is TRBV20-1, the J call TRBJ1-5; a possible D gene is TRBD1 (5 bases). Trimming left V 6 bases short and J 9 bases short, with 27 bases between. Germline CDR1 is DFQATT and CDR2 is SNEGSKA (reference sequence). The CDR3 covers 16 residues.

This clonotype showed up many times. The V call is TRBV6-2 or TRBV6-3, the J call TRBJ2-6; tentatively, D is TRBD2 (5 bases). The CDR3 runs 15 residues. Per the germline V gene, CDR1 is MNHEY and CDR2 is SVGEGT. Trimming removed 8 bases at V and 0 bases at J, with 11 bases between. CDR3 nucleotides: TGTGCCAGCGCCGGCCGGGGCTCTGGGGCCAACGTCCTGACTTTC. It yields the protein CASAGRGSGANVLTF.

This clonotype was picked up many times. The chain couples TRBV6-2 or TRBV6-3 to TRBJ2-3; TRBD2 matches 9 bases. Trimming took 2 bases from V and 2 from J; bases not matched to a gene: 2. Germline lookup yields CDR1 MNHEY and CDR2 SVGEGT. This CDR3 comprises 15 residues. The CDR3 bases are TGTGCCAGCAGTTACGGCGGGGGGGCCACAGATACGCAGTATTTT. It encodes CASSYGGGATDTQYF.

This clonotype showed up many times. The genes are TRBV7-2 and TRBJ2-3; D tentatively reads TRBD1 or TRBD2 (5 bases each). The germline CDR1 and CDR2 sequences are SGHTA and FQGNSA. This CDR3 contains 17 residues. The germline V and J ends were trimmed by 2 bases and 8 bases, with 23 bases remaining between them. The CDR3 loop is CASSLRFPWTPRGTQYF. CDR3 nucleotides: TGTGCCAGCAGCTTAAGGTTCCCCTGGACTCCAAGGGGTACGCAGTATTTT. The full variable domain, with the rest looked up from reference TRBV7-2 and TRBJ2-3, is GAGVSQSPSNKVTEKGKDVELRCDPISGHTALYWYRQSLGQGLEFLIYFQGNSAPDKSGLPSDRFSAERTGGSVSTLTIQRTQQEDSAVYLCASSLRFPWTPRGTQYFGPGTRLTVL.